The T cell receptor (beta chain) under discussion was sequenced for a study of blood T cell repertoires in COVID-19. Study summary: Specimens from acute and convalescent COVID-19 originated in the United States, Italy and Spain. The analysed material was cDNA or gDNA that came from T cells, B-cell-depleted T cells, or PBMCs.

Original analysis: Scientists estimated how many nucleated cells there were by amplifying reference gene primers. Sequencing used immunoSEQ multiplex PCR; TCRdb keeps in-frame clones, though not all of them. V, J and clone size reflect that table, while D and trimming were determined from the DNA. The sample includes some 21,000 clones, approximately 92% of them seen just once. This clone was detected only a few times. The germline V gene has CDR1 LGHDT and CDR2 YNNKEL (reference sequence). The germline V and J ends were trimmed by 3 bases and 12 bases, with 9 bases remaining between them. This CDR3 has 12 amino acids.

This chain uses TRBV3-1 (or the pseudogene TRBV3-2) with TRBJ1-6, with D possibly matching TRBD1 (6 bases). The TCR sequence derives from a human donor in a cohort sampled during active COVID-19. Sequencing used peripheral blood. The CDR3 region has the DNA TGTGCCAGCAGCCACCCGACAGGACCCCTCCACTTT. The encoded protein is CASSHPTGPLHF.